A single sample is the source of the 24 T cell receptor beta chains below, sequenced in a study of human T cells and chemical hapten exposure. TCRdb used MiXCR to reprocess the RACE reads, holding one entry per CDR3 protein. The sample consists of over 50,000 distinct CDR3 sequences, roughly 11% of them appearing once. Time point here: patch test 1, 2 weeks after DPC sensitization. The sample's treatment: therapeutic diphenylcyclopropenone sensitization with weekly scalp DPC. Unfractionated whole blood was the source from which total RNA was extracted. Sequenced here: whole blood, sampled in connection with sensitization to the hapten diphenylcyclopropenone (DPC). All receptors come from a woman between 35 and 50 years old with alopecia areata. Some clones in this sample may be carry-over from other donors' samples.

The J gene is TRBJ1-4, the V gene TRBV2; D is ambiguous. The CDR3 runs to 13 residues. V was shortened by 3 bases and J by 2 bases, with 4 bases between the two germline ends. Per germline, CDR1 SNHLY and CDR2 FYNNEI. CDR3 DNA sequence: TGTGCCAGCAGTGAGGGGACTAATGAAAAACTGTTTTTT. This translates into CASSEGTNEKLFF. The complete variable domain, with remaining parts taken from reference TRBV2 and TRBJ1-4, reads EPEVTQTPSHQVTQMGQEVILRCVPISNHLYFYWYRQILGQKVEFLVSFYNNEISEKSEIFDDQFSVERPDGSNFTLKIRSTKLEDSAMYFCASSEGTNEKLFFGSGTQLSVL.

This clonotype was seen repeatedly, ten times or more. The chain is built from TRBV6-5 and TRBJ1-1; 7 bases are a match to TRBD1. The CDR3 has 13 amino acids. Looked up from germline, CDR1 is MNHEY and CDR2 is SVGAGI. V was clipped by 5 bases and J by 6 bases; unmatched bases: 6. In DNA form, the CDR3 reads TGTGCCAGCAGTAAACCACAGGGGTCTGAAGCTTTCTTT. Encoded protein: CASSKPQGSEAFF.

This clonotype was counted ten times or more. CDR3 sequence reads: CSARRDTHSNQPQHF. CDR3 DNA: TGCAGTGCCCGAAGGGACACCCATAGCAATCAGCCCCAGCATTTT. V is TRBV20-1 and J is TRBJ1-5, with D possibly being TRBD1 (6 bases). The CDR3 has 15 amino acids. Germline values: CDR1 DFQATT, CDR2 SNEGSKA (reference sequence). V lost 6 bases and J lost 0, with 15 bases in between.

This clonotype was recorded a few times. The V call is TRBV7-8, the J call TRBJ1-5, with 9 bases identical to TRBD1. The J segment lost 6 bases and the V segment lost 2 bases, leaving 5 bases of the junction unmatched. The CDR3 spans 15 residues. The germline CDR1 and CDR2 sequences are SGHVS and FQNEAQ. CDR3: CASSLTGGEGQPQHF. CDR3 bases: TGTGCCAGCAGCTTAACAGGGGGCGAGGGTCAGCCCCAGCATTTT.

The V and J genes are TRBV25-1 and TRBJ2-4; D tentatively fits TRBD1 or TRBD2 (5 bases each). The V gene's germline CDR1 is MGHDK and CDR2 SYGVNS. This CDR3 comprises 14 residues. V was pared by 0 bases and J by 6 bases, with 9 bases between. In nucleotides, the CDR3 is TGTGCCAGCAGTGAATATTGGGGGTCAAACATTCAGTACTTC. It encodes CASSEYWGSNIQYF.

The V call is TRBV4-2, the J call TRBJ1-1, with D maybe TRBD1 (6 bases). The CDR3 is 15 amino acids. From germline, CDR1 is LGHNA and CDR2 YNFKEQ. The V and J ends lost 0 bases and 5 bases respectively, with 13 bases between them. The DNA of the CDR3 is TGTGCCAGCAGCCAAGAAGAGGGGGGTGGAACTGAAGCTTTCTTT. Translation gives CASSQEEGGGTEAFF.

This clonotype was found many times. The chain carries TRBV7-2 and TRBJ1-5; 9 bases align to TRBD1. Trimming took 1 base from V and 5 from J; bases not matched to a gene: 0. The length of the CDR3 is 14 residues. The germline CDR1 and CDR2 sequences are SGHTA and FQGNSA. The CDR3: CASSLDRGHQPQHF. DNA of the CDR3: TGTGCCAGCAGCTTAGACAGGGGGCATCAGCCCCAGCATTTT.

Only a few counts were recorded for this clonotype. The chain recombines TRBV7-2 with TRBJ2-2; D gene uncertain. Trimming took 1 base from V and 6 from J, leaving 9 bases between them. The germline CDR1 and CDR2 sequences are SGHTA and FQGNSA. The CDR3 totals 14 residues. The CDR3 reads CASSLGIGSGELFF. CDR3 DNA sequence: TGTGCCAGCAGCTTAGGGATAGGGTCCGGGGAGCTGTTTTTT. The full variable domain, its missing parts supplied by reference TRBV7-2 and TRBJ2-2, is GAGVSQSPSNKVTEKGKDVELRCDPISGHTALYWYRQSLGQGLEFLIYFQGNSAPDKSGLPSDRFSAERTGGSVSTLTIQRTQQEDSAVYLCASSLGIGSGELFFGEGSRLTVL.

This clonotype occurred a few times. This chain's CDR3 is CASSGTVELTGELFF. The CDR3, as DNA: TGTGCCAGCAGTGGGACTGTTGAGTTGACCGGGGAGCTGTTTTTT. This chain uses TRBV12-3 or TRBV12-4 with TRBJ2-2, with a weak D call TRBD2 (6 bases). V was cut by 5 bases and J by 5 bases, with 15 bases left in between. This CDR3 contains 15 residues.

This clonotype was observed at least ten times. The chain recombines TRBV10-3 with TRBJ2-7, with no clear D. Germline V gene lookup returns CDR1 ENHRY and CDR2 SYGVKD. Trimming took 7 bases from V and 5 from J, leaving 15 bases between them. The CDR3 totals 13 residues. Here the CDR3 DNA reads TGTGCCATCACGACGGACCCGGGTGACGAGCAGTACTTC. Its protein product is CAITTDPGDEQYF.

This clonotype was counted between two and nine times. The chain combines TRBV29-1 with TRBJ2-5; 14 bases align to TRBD2. Germline V gives CDR1 SQVTM, CDR2 ANQGSEA. CDR3 length: 15 amino acids. After removal of 5 bases from V and 4 bases from J, the junction contained 6 bases not matched to a gene. The CDR3 spells CSVQSGLAGVETQYF. The DNA of the CDR3 is TGCAGCGTTCAATCGGGACTAGCGGGAGTAGAGACCCAGTACTTC.

In this sample, this clonotype turned up a few times. This chain uses TRBV27 with TRBJ1-2; unclear D gene. Germline CDR1 reads MNHEY; CDR2 reads SMNVEV (reference sequence). Trimming took off 0 bases at V and 8 bases at J, with 13 bases between the two ends. This CDR3 spans 14 amino acids. The CDR3 region has the DNA TGTGCCAGCAGTTTATCCCCCGGAATTTACGGCTACACCTTC. Translating it yields CASSLSPGIYGYTF.

This clonotype has just a few counts. The chain employs TRBV10-3 and TRBJ2-3; D remains unclear. Trimming removed 4 bases from V and 0 bases from J, with 8 bases in between. The germline gives CDR1 ENHRY, CDR2 SYGVKD. This CDR3 is built from 14 residues. The CDR3 loop reads CAISGQRSTDTQYF. The CDR3 nucleotides are TGTGCCATCAGTGGCCAGCGTAGCACAGATACGCAGTATTTT.

This clonotype was detected a few times. The genes are TRBV7-2 and TRBJ2-1; TRBD2 agrees at 10 bases. The length of the CDR3 is 17 residues. J lost 7 bases, V lost 4 bases, and 13 bases had no gene match. Looked up from germline, CDR1 is SGHTA and CDR2 is FQGNSA. This chain's CDR3 is CASSSPGLAFDFNEQFF. The CDR3 DNA sequence: TGTGCCAGCAGCTCACCGGGACTAGCGTTTGATTTTAATGAGCAGTTCTTC.

This clonotype was seen a handful of times. This chain links TRBV18 with TRBJ1-5; D is uncertain. The CDR3 runs to 16 residues. CDR1 and CDR2 (germline): KGHSH, LQKENI. V dropped 8 bases and J dropped 0 bases, with 17 bases sitting between them. This CDR3 is CASPGWARYSNQPQHF. The DNA for the CDR3 is TGTGCCAGCCCCGGCTGGGCGAGGTATAGCAATCAGCCCCAGCATTTT.

This clonotype was recorded many times. The rearrangement joins TRBV21-1 to TRBJ2-7; the D segment call TRBD1 is taken from the table without a DNA check. TRBV21-1 is described as a pseudogene. The CDR3 length is 15 residues. In DNA form, the CDR3 reads TGTGCCAGCAGCGGCCGACAGGCCCGGGGCGACGAGCAGTACTTC. It translates to CASSGRQARGDEQYF.

This clonotype was seen many times. The chain joins TRBV7-9 to TRBJ1-1; D gene ambiguous. CDR1 SEHNR and CDR2 FQNEAQ come from the germline V gene (reference sequence). This CDR3 region has 15 residues. V dropped 1 base and J dropped 11 bases, with 20 bases sitting between them. The CDR3 protein is CASSLGATQNFAAFF. The CDR3 DNA sequence: TGTGCCAGCAGCTTAGGTGCGACACAAAACTTCGCTGCTTTCTTT.

This clonotype was seen a handful of times. The V gene is TRBV30, the J gene TRBJ2-1; 9 bases fit TRBD2. Germline V gene lookup returns CDR1 GTSNPN and CDR2 SVGIG (reference sequence). The CDR3 is 12 residues long. Trimming took 3 bases from V and 12 from J; bases not matched to a gene: 6. CDR3 nucleotides: TGTGCCTGGAGCCTAGCGGGGTTGGCGCAGTTCTTC. The encoded protein is CAWSLAGLAQFF.

This sequence joins TRBV28 and TRBJ2-4; 9 nucleotides align to TRBD1. The germline V gene has CDR1 MDHEN and CDR2 SYDVKM. The ends lost 5 bases at V and 4 bases at J; junction bases unmatched: 6. This CDR3 region has 15 residues. In DNA form, the CDR3 reads TGTGCCAGCAGTCCTACCGGACAGGGGAAAAACATTCAGTACTTC. Translated, it gives CASSPTGQGKNIQYF.

The chain joins TRBV6-5 to TRBJ2-5; 10 positions agree with TRBD2. Germline assignment: CDR1 MNHEY and CDR2 SVGAGI. J gave up 5 bases and V 5 bases, and 2 bases lay outside the gene matches. The CDR3 is 13 residues long. The CDR3, as DNA: TGTGCCAGCAGTCCGACTAGCGGGGAGACCCAGTACTTC. Its protein is CASSPTSGETQYF.

This clonotype was counted a few times. The chain combines TRBV11-2 with TRBJ2-1; D is unresolved. There are 17 residues in the CDR3. Trimming took off 1 base at V and 0 bases at J, with 13 bases between the two ends. Per germline, CDR1 SGHAT and CDR2 FQNNGV. CDR3 region: CASSLAGLQSSYNEQFF. The CDR3 nucleotides read TGTGCCAGCAGCTTAGCGGGCCTCCAGAGCTCCTACAATGAGCAGTTCTTC. Based on the CDR3 plus reference TRBV11-2 and TRBJ2-1, the full variable domain is EAGVAQSPRYKIIEKRQSVAFWCNPISGHATLYWYQQILGQGPKLLIQFQNNGVVDDSQLPKDRFSAERLKGVDSTLKIQPAKLEDSAVYLCASSLAGLQSSYNEQFFGPGTRLTVL.

This clonotype was observed a handful of times. The chain carries TRBV12-3 or TRBV12-4 and TRBJ2-2; 9 positions agree with TRBD2. V lost 1 base and J lost 4; bases outside the gene matches: 4. The CDR3 runs to 16 residues. The CDR3 loop is CASSLGGTSPTGELFF. The CDR3 DNA sequence: TGTGCCAGCAGTTTAGGTGGGACTAGCCCCACCGGGGAGCTGTTTTTT.

This clonotype was seen ten or more times. This chain connects TRBV11-2 to TRBJ2-3; TRBD2 aligns across 8 bases. The V segment lost 2 bases and the J segment 5 bases; nucleotides outside the gene matches: 3. Germline assignment: CDR1 SGHAT and CDR2 FQNNGV. CDR3 length: 14 residues. The DNA for the CDR3 is TGTGCCAGCAGCTTAAGCCTAGCGGGAGATACGCAGTATTTT. Residues: CASSLSLAGDTQYF.

This clonotype was picked up many times. V and J are TRBV7-9 and TRBJ1-4; D is unresolved. CDR3 length: 14 residues. Trimming took off 3 bases at V and 0 bases at J, with 5 bases between the two ends. Germline V gives CDR1 SEHNR, CDR2 FQNEAQ (reference sequence). CDR3 region: CASSFAATNEKLFF. CDR3 coding DNA: TGTGCCAGCAGCTTTGCCGCAACTAATGAAAAACTGTTTTTT.